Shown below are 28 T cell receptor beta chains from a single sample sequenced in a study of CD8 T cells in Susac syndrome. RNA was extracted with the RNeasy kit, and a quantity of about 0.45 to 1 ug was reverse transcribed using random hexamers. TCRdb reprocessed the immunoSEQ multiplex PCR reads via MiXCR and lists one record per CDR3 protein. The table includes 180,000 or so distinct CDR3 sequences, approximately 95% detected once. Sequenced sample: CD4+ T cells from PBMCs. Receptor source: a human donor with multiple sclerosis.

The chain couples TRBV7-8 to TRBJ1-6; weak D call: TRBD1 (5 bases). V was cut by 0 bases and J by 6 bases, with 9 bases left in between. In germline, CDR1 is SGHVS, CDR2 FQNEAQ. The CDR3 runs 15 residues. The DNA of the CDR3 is TGTGCCAGCAGCTTAGCAGGGGTCTCTAATTCACCCCTCCACTTT. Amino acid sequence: CASSLAGVSNSPLHF. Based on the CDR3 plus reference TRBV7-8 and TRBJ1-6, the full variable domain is GAGVSQSPRYKVAKRGQDVALRCDPISGHVSLFWYQQALGQGPEFLTYFQNEAQLDKSGLPSDRFFAERPEGSVSTLKIQRTQQEDSAVYLCASSLAGVSNSPLHFGNGTRLTVT.

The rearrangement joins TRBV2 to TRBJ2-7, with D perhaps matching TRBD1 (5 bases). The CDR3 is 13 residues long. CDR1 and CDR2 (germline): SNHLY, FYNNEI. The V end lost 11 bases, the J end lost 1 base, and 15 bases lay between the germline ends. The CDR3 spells CASGQGISYEQYF. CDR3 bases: TGTGCCTCCGGACAAGGGATATCCTACGAGCAGTACTTC.

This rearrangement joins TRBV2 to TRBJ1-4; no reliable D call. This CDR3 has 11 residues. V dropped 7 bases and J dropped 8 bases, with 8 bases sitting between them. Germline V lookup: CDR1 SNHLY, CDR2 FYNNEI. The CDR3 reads CASNLREKLFF. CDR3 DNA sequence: TGTGCCAGCAATTTAAGAGAAAAACTGTTTTTT. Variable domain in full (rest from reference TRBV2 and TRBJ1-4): EPEVTQTPSHQVTQMGQEVILRCVPISNHLYFYWYRQILGQKVEFLVSFYNNEISEKSEIFDDQFSVERPDGSNFTLKIRSTKLEDSAMYFCASNLREKLFFGSGTQLSVL.

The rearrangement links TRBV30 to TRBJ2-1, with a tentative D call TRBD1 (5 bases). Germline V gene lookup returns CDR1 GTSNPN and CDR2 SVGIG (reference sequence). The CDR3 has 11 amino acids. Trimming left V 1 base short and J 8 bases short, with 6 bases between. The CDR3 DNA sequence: TGTGCCTGGAGTGGGGGCCATGAGCAGTTCTTC. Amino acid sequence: CAWSGGHEQFF.

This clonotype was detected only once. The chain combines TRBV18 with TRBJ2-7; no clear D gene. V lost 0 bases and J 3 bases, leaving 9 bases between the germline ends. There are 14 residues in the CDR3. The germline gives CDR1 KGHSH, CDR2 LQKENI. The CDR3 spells CASSPPSLNYEQYF. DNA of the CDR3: TGTGCCAGCTCACCACCGTCACTCAACTACGAGCAGTACTTC.

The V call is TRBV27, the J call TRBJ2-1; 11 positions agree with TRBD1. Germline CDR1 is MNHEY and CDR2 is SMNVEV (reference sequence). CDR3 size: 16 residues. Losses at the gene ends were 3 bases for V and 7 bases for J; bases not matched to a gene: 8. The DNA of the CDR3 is TGTGCCAGCAGTTTTCTCCCGGGACAGGGGGGTAATGAGCAGTTCTTC. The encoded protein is CASSFLPGQGGNEQFF.

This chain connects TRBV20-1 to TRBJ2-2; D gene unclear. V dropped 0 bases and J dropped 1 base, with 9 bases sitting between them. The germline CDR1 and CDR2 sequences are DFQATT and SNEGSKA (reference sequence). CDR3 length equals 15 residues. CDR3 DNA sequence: TGCAGTGCTAGAGATTTACTGATGAACACCGGGGAGCTGTTTTTT. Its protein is CSARDLLMNTGELFF.

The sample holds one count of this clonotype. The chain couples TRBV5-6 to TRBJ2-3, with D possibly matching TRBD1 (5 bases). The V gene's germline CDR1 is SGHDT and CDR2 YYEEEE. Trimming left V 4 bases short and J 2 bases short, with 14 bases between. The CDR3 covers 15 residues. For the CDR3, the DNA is TGTGCCAGCAGCCTCCTCCGACAGAACACAGATACGCAGTATTTT. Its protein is CASSLLRQNTDTQYF.

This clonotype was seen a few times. This chain's CDR3 is CASSLDRSYEQYF. The CDR3 nucleotides are TGTGCCAGCAGTTTGGACCGTTCCTACGAGCAGTACTTC. This sequence joins TRBV27 and TRBJ2-7; D is undetermined. CDR1 and CDR2 from the germline V gene are MNHEY and SMNVEV (reference sequence). Between the trimmed V and J ends, which lost 3 bases and 1 base, there was a span of 7 bases. This CDR3 is built from 13 residues.

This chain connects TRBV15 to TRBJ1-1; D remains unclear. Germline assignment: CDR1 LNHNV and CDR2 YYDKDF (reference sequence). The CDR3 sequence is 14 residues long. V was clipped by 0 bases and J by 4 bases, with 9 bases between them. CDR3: CATSRESFPTEAFF. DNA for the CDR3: TGTGCCACCAGCAGAGAATCATTTCCCACTGAAGCTTTCTTT. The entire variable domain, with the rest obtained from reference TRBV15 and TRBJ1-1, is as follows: DAMVIQNPRYQVTQFGKPVTLSCSQTLNHNVMYWYQQKSSQAPKLLFHYYDKDFNNEADTPDNFQSRRPNTSFCFLDIRSPGLGDTAMYLCATSRESFPTEAFFGQGTRLTVV.

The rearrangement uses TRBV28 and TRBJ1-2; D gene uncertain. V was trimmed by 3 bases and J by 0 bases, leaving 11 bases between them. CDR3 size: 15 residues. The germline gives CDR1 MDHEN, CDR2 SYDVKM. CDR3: CASSFWTLANYGYTF. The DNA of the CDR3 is TGTGCCAGCAGTTTCTGGACCCTAGCTAACTATGGCTACACCTTC.

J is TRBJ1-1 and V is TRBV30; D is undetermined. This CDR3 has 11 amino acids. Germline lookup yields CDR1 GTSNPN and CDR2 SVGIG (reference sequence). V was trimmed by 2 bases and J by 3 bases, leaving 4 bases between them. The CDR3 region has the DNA TGTGCCTGGAGTCTGGACACTGAAGCTTTCTTT. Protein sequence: CAWSLDTEAFF. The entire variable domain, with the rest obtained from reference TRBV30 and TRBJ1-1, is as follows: SQTIHQWPATLVQPVGSPLSLECTVEGTSNPNLYWYRQAAGRGLQLLFYSVGIGQISSEVPQNLSASRPQDRQFILSSKKLLLSDSGFYLCAWSLDTEAFFGQGTRLTVV.

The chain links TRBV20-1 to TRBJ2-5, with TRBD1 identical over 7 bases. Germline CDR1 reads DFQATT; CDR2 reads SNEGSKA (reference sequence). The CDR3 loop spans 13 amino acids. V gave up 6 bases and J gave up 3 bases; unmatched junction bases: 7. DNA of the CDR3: TGCAGTGCCCAGGACCAGGGGGAAGAGACCCAGTACTTC. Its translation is CSAQDQGEETQYF.

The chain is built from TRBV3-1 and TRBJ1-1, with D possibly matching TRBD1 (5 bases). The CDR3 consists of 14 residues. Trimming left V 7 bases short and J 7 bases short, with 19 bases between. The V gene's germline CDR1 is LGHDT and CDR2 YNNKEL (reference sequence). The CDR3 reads CASTSLQDGGEAFF. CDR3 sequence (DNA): TGTGCCAGCACCTCTTTACAAGACGGGGGTGAAGCTTTCTTT.

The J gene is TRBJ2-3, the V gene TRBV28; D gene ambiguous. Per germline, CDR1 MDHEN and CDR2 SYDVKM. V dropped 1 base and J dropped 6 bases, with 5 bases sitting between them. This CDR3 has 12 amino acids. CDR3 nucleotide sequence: TGTGCCAGCAGTTTATCTTCGGATACGCAGTATTTT. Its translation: CASSLSSDTQYF.

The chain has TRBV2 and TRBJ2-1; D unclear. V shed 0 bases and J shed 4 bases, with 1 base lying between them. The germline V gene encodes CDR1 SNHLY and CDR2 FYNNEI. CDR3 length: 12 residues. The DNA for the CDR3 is TGTGCCAGCAGTGAAGCATACAATGAGCAGTTCTTC. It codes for CASSEAYNEQFF.

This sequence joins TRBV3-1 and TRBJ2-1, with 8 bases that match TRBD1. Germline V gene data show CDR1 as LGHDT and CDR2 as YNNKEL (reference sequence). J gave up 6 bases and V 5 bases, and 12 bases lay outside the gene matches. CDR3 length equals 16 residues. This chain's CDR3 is CASSSRSGTGPNEQFF. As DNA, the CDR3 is TGTGCCAGCAGCTCCCGCTCCGGGACAGGACCCAATGAGCAGTTCTTC.

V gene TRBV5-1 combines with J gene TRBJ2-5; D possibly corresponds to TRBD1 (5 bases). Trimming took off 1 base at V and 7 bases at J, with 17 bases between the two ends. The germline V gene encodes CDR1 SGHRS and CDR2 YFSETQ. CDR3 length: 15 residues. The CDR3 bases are TGCGCCAGCAGCTTGAAGGGGCCCACAGCCGGGACCCAGTACTTC. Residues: CASSLKGPTAGTQYF.

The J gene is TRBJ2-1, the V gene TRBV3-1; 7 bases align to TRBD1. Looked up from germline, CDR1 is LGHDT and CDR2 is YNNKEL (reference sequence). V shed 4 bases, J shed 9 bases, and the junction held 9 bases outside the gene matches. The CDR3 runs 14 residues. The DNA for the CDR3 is TGTGCCAGCAGCCTGTTAACAGGGGCGGGTGAGCAGTTCTTC. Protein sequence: CASSLLTGAGEQFF.

The chain's CDR3 is CASSQGSVHTF. CDR3 bases: TGTGCCAGCAGCCAAGGGTCAGTTCACACCTTC. The chain has TRBV3-1 and TRBJ1-2; D is undetermined. In germline, CDR1 is LGHDT, CDR2 YNNKEL (reference sequence). Between the trimmed V and J ends, which lost 1 base and 12 bases, there was a span of 9 bases. This CDR3 has 11 residues.

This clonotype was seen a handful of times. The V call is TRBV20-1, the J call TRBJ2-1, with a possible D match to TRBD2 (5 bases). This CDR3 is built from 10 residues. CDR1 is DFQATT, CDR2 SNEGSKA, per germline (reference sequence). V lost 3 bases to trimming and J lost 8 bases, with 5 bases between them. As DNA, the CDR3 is TGCAGTGCTAGGAGGGATGAGCAGTTCTTC. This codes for CSARRDEQFF.

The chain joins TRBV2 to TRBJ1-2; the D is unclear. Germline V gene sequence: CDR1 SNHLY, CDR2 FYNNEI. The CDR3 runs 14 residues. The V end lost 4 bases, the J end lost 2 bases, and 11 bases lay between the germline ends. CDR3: CASSVSGPNYGYTF. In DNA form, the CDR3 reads TGTGCCAGCAGTGTCTCCGGACCAAACTATGGCTACACCTTC.

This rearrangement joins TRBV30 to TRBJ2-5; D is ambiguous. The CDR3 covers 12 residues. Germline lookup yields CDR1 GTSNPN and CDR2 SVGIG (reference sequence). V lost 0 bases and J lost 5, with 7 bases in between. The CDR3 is CAWSVAWETQYF. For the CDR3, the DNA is TGTGCCTGGAGTGTAGCGTGGGAGACCCAGTACTTC.

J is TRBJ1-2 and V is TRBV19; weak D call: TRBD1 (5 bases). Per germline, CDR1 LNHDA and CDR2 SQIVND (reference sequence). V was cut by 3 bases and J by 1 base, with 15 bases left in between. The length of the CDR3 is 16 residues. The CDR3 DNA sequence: TGTGCCAGTAGTATCGGGACCTCCCTGGTTAACTATGGCTACACCTTC. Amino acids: CASSIGTSLVNYGYTF. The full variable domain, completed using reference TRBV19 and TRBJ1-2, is DGGITQSPKYLFRKEGQNVTLSCEQNLNHDAMYWYRQDPGQGLRLIYYSQIVNDFQKGDIAEGYSVSREKKESFPLTVTSAQKNPTAFYLCASSIGTSLVNYGYTFGSGTRLTVV.

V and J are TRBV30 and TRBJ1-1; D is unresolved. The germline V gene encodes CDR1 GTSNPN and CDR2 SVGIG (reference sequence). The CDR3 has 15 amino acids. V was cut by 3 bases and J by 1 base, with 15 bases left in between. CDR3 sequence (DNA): TGTGCCTGGAGCCCGGGTACTTATAAGAACACTGAAGCTTTCTTT. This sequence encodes CAWSPGTYKNTEAFF. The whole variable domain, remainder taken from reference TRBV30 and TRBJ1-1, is SQTIHQWPATLVQPVGSPLSLECTVEGTSNPNLYWYRQAAGRGLQLLFYSVGIGQISSEVPQNLSASRPQDRQFILSSKKLLLSDSGFYLCAWSPGTYKNTEAFFGQGTRLTVV.

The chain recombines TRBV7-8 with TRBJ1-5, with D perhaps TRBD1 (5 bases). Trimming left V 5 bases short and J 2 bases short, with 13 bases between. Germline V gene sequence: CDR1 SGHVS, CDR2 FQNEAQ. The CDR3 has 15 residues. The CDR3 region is CASSRRDLGNQPQHF. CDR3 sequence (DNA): TGTGCCAGCAGCCGACGGGACCTGGGCAATCAGCCCCAGCATTTT.

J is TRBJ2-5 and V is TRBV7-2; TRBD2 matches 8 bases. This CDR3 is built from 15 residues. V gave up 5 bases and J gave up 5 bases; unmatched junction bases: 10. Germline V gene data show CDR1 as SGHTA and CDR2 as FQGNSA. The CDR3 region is CASSPVAGGAETQYF. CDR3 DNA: TGTGCCAGCAGCCCAGTCGCGGGGGGAGCGGAGACCCAGTACTTC.

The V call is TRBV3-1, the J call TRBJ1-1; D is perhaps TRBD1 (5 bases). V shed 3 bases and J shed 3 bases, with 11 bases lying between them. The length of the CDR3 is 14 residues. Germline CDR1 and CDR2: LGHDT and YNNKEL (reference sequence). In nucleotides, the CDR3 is TGTGCCAGCAGCCAGCCTCAGGGTTACACTGAAGCTTTCTTT. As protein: CASSQPQGYTEAFF.